This TCR beta chain came from a study of shared clonotypes between healthy human individuals. The assay was immunoSEQ multiplex PCR, and TCRdb's table has in-frame clones only and misses some. The data contain 950,000 to 1,200,000 clones, 60% to 80% of them seen just once; the ten biggest clones take up about 0.89%. Germline V CDR1 and CDR2: MGHRA, YSYEKL. With 0 bases removed from V and 4 bases from J, the gap between germline ends came to 6 bases. The CDR3 is made up of 14 amino acids. Negatively enriched CD4+ T cells were divided by CD45RA into naive and memory. The sample holds a few counts of this clone.

Sample: memory CD4+ T cells from PBMCs. Subset in this sample: CD45RA-negative fraction. The TCR originated in a man younger than 35 in good health. Some clones in this sample may be carry-over from other donors' samples. J is TRBJ2-2 and V is TRBV4-1; no firm D call. The CDR3: CASSQDNPTGELFF. CDR3 nucleotide sequence: TGCGCCAGCAGCCAAGATAATCCCACCGGGGAGCTGTTTTTT.